Listed below are T cell receptor beta chains from one sample, sequenced in a study of response to subunit inactivated influenza vaccine. Each CDR3 protein gets one entry after TCRdb re-called the RT-PCR reads with MiXCR. The sample has roughly 790,000 distinct CDR3 sequences, 21% seen once; the top ten hold more than 8.5%. This specimen consisted of PBMCs from blood, obtained more than 4 days after vaccination. These receptors all come from a man aged 45 to 65 who received an inactivated influenza vaccine. CDR3s include the opening cysteine and the closing phenylalanine or tryptophan. Each record gives: V gene, CDR3 protein.

v_call: TRBV28; cdr3_aa: CASTTTGFHNSPLHF
v_call: TRBV4-2; cdr3_aa: CASSQDKGGVSDTQYF
v_call: TRBV12-3/TRBV12-4; cdr3_aa: CASSHRGNTDTQYF
v_call: TRBV12-5; cdr3_aa: CAPRRDRQPQHF
v_call: TRBV12-3/TRBV12-4; cdr3_aa: CASSTRGKTQYF
v_call: TRBV5-1; cdr3_aa: CASSLAFDTQYF
v_call: TRBV12-3/TRBV12-4; cdr3_aa: CASTPLAGVNNEQFF
v_call: TRBV27; cdr3_aa: CASSPWGVNEQYF
v_call: TRBV2; cdr3_aa: CASSANEETQYF
v_call: TRBV6-1; cdr3_aa: CASSRGMYNEQFF
v_call: TRBV20-1; cdr3_aa: CSALGTGLSYEQYF
v_call: TRBV18; cdr3_aa: CASSPPGSERGYTF
v_call: TRBV20-1; cdr3_aa: CSARGQGGNSGNTIYF
v_call: TRBV7-3; cdr3_aa: CASSLDGDGYTF
v_call: TRBV19; cdr3_aa: CASSIRDQPQHF
v_call: TRBV5-1; cdr3_aa: CASSLVSGAEAFF
v_call: TRBV10-3; cdr3_aa: CAISGLGGGNQPQHF
v_call: TRBV20-1; cdr3_aa: CSARDLAGGQRAYEQYF
v_call: TRBV11-2; cdr3_aa: CASSLVQGAQAFF
v_call: TRBV4-3; cdr3_aa: CASSQDLAATYEQYF
v_call: TRBV23-1; cdr3_aa: CASSQLPTGALAKNIQYF
v_call: TRBV12-3/TRBV12-4; cdr3_aa: CASSISVNNAEAFF
v_call: TRBV5-6; cdr3_aa: CASSLDGTPYF
v_call: TRBV6-2/TRBV6-3; cdr3_aa: CASRTGQGRKTQYF
v_call: TRBV6-4; cdr3_aa: CASSDSKTGELFF
v_call: TRBV6-4; cdr3_aa: CASSDGSERGEQFF
v_call: TRBV20-1; cdr3_aa: CSARNFRTRGGTDTQYF
v_call: TRBV4-1; cdr3_aa: CASSQVLGSRGYEQYF
v_call: TRBV5-5; cdr3_aa: CASSLAGLAGSNEQFF
v_call: TRBV11-2; cdr3_aa: CASSDTGQGYEQYF
v_call: TRBV6-1; cdr3_aa: CASRDRGASSYEQYF
v_call: TRBV5-1; cdr3_aa: CASSRIRVGTDEQYF
v_call: TRBV20-1; cdr3_aa: CSAPGGTDDLGGGYTF
v_call: TRBV7-2; cdr3_aa: CASSGVNSGNTIYF
v_call: TRBV10-3; cdr3_aa: CAISESPAGGELFF
v_call: TRBV19; cdr3_aa: CASSIGTSRDTQYF
v_call: TRBV5-6; cdr3_aa: CASSLTGSDLNTEAFF
v_call: TRBV12-3/TRBV12-4; cdr3_aa: CASSWGSAGSYNEQFF
v_call: TRBV7-2; cdr3_aa: CASSLVLTTRGLYGYTF
v_call: TRBV20-1; cdr3_aa: CSAREHILAKNIQYF
v_call: TRBV28; cdr3_aa: CASSFPLTSLVDTQYF
v_call: TRBV4-2; cdr3_aa: CASSQDFSLAGVGEQFF
v_call: TRBV7-6; cdr3_aa: CASSEGTGGPYEQYF
v_call: TRBV18; cdr3_aa: CASSPLTTGRLNEKLFF
v_call: TRBV20-1; cdr3_aa: CSAMVNIQYF
v_call: TRBV20-1; cdr3_aa: CSARASDRNYGYTF
v_call: TRBV7-7; cdr3_aa: CASSTGRGRYNEQFF
v_call: TRBV21-1; cdr3_aa: CASSKGSGRHSTDTQYF
v_call: TRBV20-1; cdr3_aa: CSARASGRLTGELFF
v_call: TRBV29-1; cdr3_aa: CSVGYRGRGGTEAFF
v_call: TRBV6-5; cdr3_aa: CASSYRRVGVETQYF
v_call: TRBV3-1; cdr3_aa: CASSQVTSPKYEQYF
v_call: TRBV7-2; cdr3_aa: CASSADRTSWQYF
v_call: TRBV7-8; cdr3_aa: CASSLGRDGLNEQFF
v_call: TRBV3-1; cdr3_aa: CASSPRRGGQYF
v_call: TRBV5-1; cdr3_aa: CASSGGVADTQYF